These 29 T cell receptor beta chains originate from one sample sequenced in a study of cytomegalovirus exposure and HLA in healthy donors. Amplification used 60 Vbeta primers and 13 Jbeta primers. The table came from immunoSEQ multiplex PCR; TCRdb's copy has only in-frame clones and leaves some out. The sample lists under 200,000 clones; approximately 72% were seen once. The sample taken for sequencing was PBMCs. The receptors stem from a female donor in good health and CMV-seronegative.

V usage is TRBV28 and J usage is TRBJ2-3; the match to TRBD2 covers 9 bases. Germline V gives CDR1 MDHEN, CDR2 SYDVKM. The CDR3 contains 19 residues. V lost 3 bases to trimming and J lost 6 bases; unmatched junction nucleotides: 19. CDR3 amino acids: CASSFIRGREGLLTDTQYF. The DNA of the CDR3 is TGTGCCAGCAGTTTTATCCGTGGGCGGGAGGGCCTTTTGACGGATACGCAGTATTTT. Filled out from reference TRBV28 and TRBJ2-3, the complete variable domain reads DVKVTQSSRYLVKRTGEKVFLECVQDMDHENMFWYRQDPGLGLRLIYFSYDVKMKEKGDIPEGYSVSREKKERFSLILESASTNQTSMYLCASSFIRGREGLLTDTQYFGPGTRLTVL.

V is TRBV6-5 and J is TRBJ1-2; D is ambiguous. Deletions cut 5 bases from V and 6 bases from J, with 13 bases between. This CDR3 is 13 amino acids long. The germline V gene has CDR1 MNHEY and CDR2 SVGAGI. The CDR3 sequence: CASSELEANGYTF. The CDR3, as DNA: TGTGCCAGCAGTGAACTGGAGGCTAATGGCTACACCTTC.

The V gene is TRBV19, the J gene TRBJ2-2; weak D call: TRBD1 (6 bases). Germline V gene lookup returns CDR1 LNHDA and CDR2 SQIVND (reference sequence). V shed 3 bases and J shed 5 bases, with 10 bases lying between them. There are 14 residues in the CDR3. CDR3 bases: TGTGCCAGTAGTATCGACAGGCGTACCGGGGAGCTGTTTTTT. Protein product: CASSIDRRTGELFF.

This clone was counted between two and nine times. Distinct nucleotide sequences in the sample also encode this CDR3. The rearrangement links TRBV29-1 to TRBJ2-3; TRBD1 aligns across 10 bases. After removal of 7 bases from V and 6 bases from J, the junction contained 7 bases not matched to a gene. Germline values: CDR1 SQVTM, CDR2 ANQGSEA. The CDR3 totals 13 residues. CDR3 bases: TGCAGCGGGCGACAGGGGGCAGGGGATACGCAGTATTTT. It encodes CSGRQGAGDTQYF.

This clone was recorded a few times. This sequence joins TRBV7-9 and TRBJ1-2, with 8 bases aligning to TRBD1. Germline V CDR1 and CDR2: SEHNR, FQNEAQ (reference sequence). Trimming at V came to 3 bases and at J to 4 bases, leaving 4 bases not matched to a gene. The CDR3 sequence is 14 residues long. The CDR3 loop is CASSLTGARYGYTF. CDR3 nucleotide sequence: TGTGCCAGCAGCTTGACAGGGGCTCGCTATGGCTACACCTTC. Complete variable domain (other parts from reference TRBV7-9 and TRBJ1-2): DTGVSQNPRHKITKRGQNVTFRCDPISEHNRLYWYRQTLGQGPEFLTYFQNEAQLEKSRLLSDRFSAERPKGSFSTLEIQRTEQGDSAMYLCASSLTGARYGYTFGSGTRLTVV.

A single count supports this clone. The chain carries TRBV4-2 and TRBJ2-1, with 8 bases that match TRBD2. With 5 bases clipped from V and 0 bases from J, the junction kept 6 bases outside the gene matches. The CDR3 runs to 16 residues. CDR1 is LGHNA and CDR2 is YNFKEQ in the germline V gene. The CDR3, as DNA: TGTGCCAGCAGCGACTCCAGCGGGAGCTCCTACAATGAGCAGTTCTTC. It yields the protein CASSDSSGSSYNEQFF.

This sequence joins TRBV29-1 and TRBJ2-3, with 9 bases that match TRBD1. The V gene end was trimmed by 3 bases and the J gene end by 4 bases; junction bases not matched to a gene: 5. CDR1 and CDR2 from the germline V gene are SQVTM and ANQGSEA. The CDR3 runs 14 residues. Here the CDR3 DNA reads TGCAGCGTTGAGGGGACAGGGAAGCCAGATACGCAGTATTTT. As protein: CSVEGTGKPDTQYF.

The chain links TRBV18 to TRBJ2-7; perhaps TRBD2 as D (6 bases). Trimming removed 3 bases at V and 7 bases at J, with 16 bases between. CDR3 length equals 14 residues. Germline CDR1 is KGHSH and CDR2 is LQKENI. The CDR3 DNA reads TGTGCCAGCTCACCCGACACGTTTGGGGGGGAGCAGTACTTC. The encoded protein is CASSPDTFGGEQYF.

This chain joins TRBV5-1 and TRBJ2-1, with 9 positions matching TRBD1. The J segment lost 1 base and the V segment lost 5 bases, leaving 4 bases of the junction unmatched. Germline assignment: CDR1 SGHRS and CDR2 YFSETQ. The CDR3 extends over 15 amino acids. In DNA, the CDR3 is TGCGCCAGCAGAGGGACAGGGACTTCCTACAATGAGCAGTTCTTC. It yields the protein CASRGTGTSYNEQFF.

The CDR3 region has the DNA TGTGCCAGCTCAATCCCCGGGAGCTACGAGCAGTACTTC. Protein product: CASSIPGSYEQYF. The J gene is TRBJ2-7, the V gene TRBV18, with D possibly TRBD2 on 6 matching bases. The germline CDR1 and CDR2 sequences are KGHSH and LQKENI. Between the trimmed V and J ends, which lost 5 bases and 3 bases, there was a span of 11 bases. CDR3 length equals 13 residues.

This chain connects TRBV4-3 to TRBJ1-2; D is perhaps TRBD1 (5 bases). The CDR3 sequence is 12 residues long. Trimming cost V 5 bases and J 4 bases, with 8 bases left between them. Germline V gives CDR1 LGHNA, CDR2 YSLEER. CDR3 DNA: TGCGCCAGCAGCGGGGGGGGCTATGGCTACACCTTC. Its protein is CASSGGGYGYTF.

V is TRBV15 and J is TRBJ1-4, with TRBD1 as a possible D gene (6 bases). This CDR3 has 16 amino acids. CDR1 and CDR2 from the germline V gene are LNHNV and YYDKDF (reference sequence). V was pared by 2 bases and J by 0 bases, with 10 bases between. The CDR3 DNA reads as TGTGCCACCAGCAGATCCAGGGGTGCAACTAATGAAAAACTGTTTTTT. This encodes CATSRSRGATNEKLFF.

The V gene is TRBV6-5, the J gene TRBJ1-5; TRBD1 is a possible D gene (6 bases). Germline V lookup: CDR1 MNHEY, CDR2 SVGAGI. Trimming pared 10 bases from V and 5 bases from J, leaving 12 bases between. The CDR3 has 12 residues. CDR3: CATGQPDQPQHF. The CDR3 DNA follows: TGTGCCACCGGACAGCCAGATCAGCCCCAGCATTTT.

This clone was counted only a few times. The rearrangement links TRBV9 to TRBJ1-1; TRBD1 matches at 9 bases. The CDR3 spans 12 residues. Germline CDR1 reads SGDLS; CDR2 reads YYNGEE. The V gene end was trimmed by 3 bases and the J gene end by 8 bases; junction bases not matched to a gene: 2. The CDR3 sequence: CASSAGTGEAFF. The CDR3 coding sequence is TGTGCCAGCAGCGCCGGGACAGGGGAAGCTTTCTTT.

This sequence joins TRBV6-1 and TRBJ2-3; perhaps TRBD2 as D (5 bases). From germline, CDR1 is MNHNS and CDR2 SASEGT. V was trimmed by 2 bases and J by 6 bases, leaving 12 bases between them. CDR3 length equals 14 residues. The CDR3: CASSEWTPEDTQYF. Here the CDR3 DNA reads TGTGCCAGCAGTGAATGGACTCCCGAGGATACGCAGTATTTT.

The rearrangement joins TRBV6-5 to TRBJ2-7, with D perhaps TRBD1 (6 bases). V lost 7 bases, J lost 2 bases, and 15 bases lay in between. The CDR3 sequence is 14 residues long. The germline gives CDR1 MNHEY, CDR2 SVGAGI. The CDR3 reads CASTRDTSTYEQYF. As DNA, the CDR3 is TGTGCCAGCACCCGGGACACCTCAACCTACGAGCAGTACTTC.

The chain uses TRBV20-1 and TRBJ1-2, with D perhaps matching TRBD1 (5 bases). Trimming removed 8 bases from V and 5 bases from J, with 9 bases in between. The CDR3 length is 10 residues. Germline CDR1 DFQATT, CDR2 SNEGSKA (reference sequence). CDR3 sequence: CSPQDYGYTF. The CDR3 DNA sequence: TGCAGTCCACAGGATTATGGCTACACCTTC.

In this sample, this clone turned up a few times. The rearrangement joins TRBV4-2 to TRBJ2-2; 7 nucleotides agree with TRBD1. The CDR3 is made up of 16 amino acids. The trim removed 2 bases at V and 10 bases at J, leaving 13 bases unmatched. Germline V gene sequence: CDR1 LGHNA, CDR2 YNFKEQ. CDR3 nucleotides: TGTGCCAGCAGCCAACCCCCGACAGGGATCCCTGCGGAGCTGTTTTTT. Its protein is CASSQPPTGIPAELFF.

The rearrangement joins TRBV11-1 to TRBJ2-1, with 14 bases fitting TRBD2. Germline assignment: CDR1 SGHAT and CDR2 FQDESV (reference sequence). This CDR3 contains 17 residues. Losses at the gene ends were 4 bases for V and 1 base for J; bases not matched to a gene: 3. The CDR3 loop reads CASSSGLAGGSYNEQFF. The CDR3 DNA sequence: TGTGCCAGCAGCTCCGGACTAGCGGGGGGATCCTACAATGAGCAGTTCTTC. The complete variable domain, with remaining parts taken from reference TRBV11-1 and TRBJ2-1, reads EAEVAQSPRYKITEKSQAVAFWCDPISGHATLYWYRQILGQGPELLVQFQDESVVDDSQLPKDRFSAERLKGVDSTLKIQPAELGDSAMYLCASSSGLAGGSYNEQFFGPGTRLTVL.

The chain couples TRBV6-1 to TRBJ2-7, with 7 bases lining up with TRBD2. The CDR3 contains 15 residues. Trimming removed 1 base from V and 3 bases from J; junction bases left unmatched: 6. CDR1 MNHNS and CDR2 SASEGT come from the germline V gene. DNA for the CDR3: TGTGCCAGCAGTGAAGAGCGGGGCCTAAACTACGAGCAGTACTTC. This sequence encodes CASSEERGLNYEQYF.

The chain links TRBV4-3 to TRBJ2-1; 12 bases match TRBD2. There are 16 residues in the CDR3. CDR1 is LGHNA and CDR2 is YSLEER in the germline V gene. V was clipped by 1 base and J by 4 bases; unmatched bases: 2. The DNA of the CDR3 is TGCGCCAGCAGCCAAGGGACTAGCGGGGTGTACAATGAGCAGTTCTTC. Translated, it gives CASSQGTSGVYNEQFF.

J is TRBJ1-4 and V is TRBV18; D is undetermined. CDR1 and CDR2 from the germline V gene are KGHSH and LQKENI. The CDR3 is 16 residues long. V shed 1 base and J shed 2 bases, with 11 bases lying between them. In DNA form, the CDR3 reads TGTGCCAGCTCACCACTTAGCGGCCATACTAATGAAAAACTGTTTTTT. Translating gives CASSPLSGHTNEKLFF.

The chain couples TRBV6-6 to TRBJ2-7; TRBD1 agrees at 7 bases. The germline V gene encodes CDR1 MNHNY and CDR2 SVGAGI (reference sequence). The CDR3 contains 12 residues. Unmatched junction bases numbered 3, after V lost 7 bases and J lost 3 bases. CDR3 sequence (DNA): TGTGCCAGCACCGACAGGGTCTACGAGCAGTACTTC. As protein: CASTDRVYEQYF.

This clone was seen once. The V and J genes are TRBV9 and TRBJ1-4, with D possibly TRBD1 on 5 matching bases. CDR1 and CDR2 (germline): SGDLS, YYNGEE. The CDR3 is 12 residues long. V dropped 3 bases and J dropped 12 bases, with 12 bases sitting between them. In DNA, the CDR3 is TGTGCCAGCAGCGCGGGGGGGAGGGAACTGTTTTTT. As protein: CASSAGGRELFF.

The V call is TRBV6-5, the J call TRBJ2-7; D possibly corresponds to TRBD2 (6 bases). The CDR3 covers 16 residues. Germline values: CDR1 MNHEY, CDR2 SVGAGI. Trimming removed 0 bases at V and 4 bases at J, with 16 bases between. CDR3 in amino acids: CASSYSSGVEGYEQYF. CDR3 DNA: TGTGCCAGCAGTTACTCCTCGGGGGTTGAAGGATACGAGCAGTACTTC.

The V call is TRBV18, the J call TRBJ1-1; the match to TRBD1 covers 8 bases. Germline V gene lookup returns CDR1 KGHSH and CDR2 LQKENI. This CDR3 contains 17 residues. J was trimmed by 1 base and V by 3 bases; bases with no gene match: 10. The CDR3 DNA reads TGTGCCAGCTCACCGCAGGGGGCAAGGGGCAAGAACACTGAAGCTTTCTTT. Translating it yields CASSPQGARGKNTEAFF.

This clone appeared a single time. The chain carries TRBV4-3 and TRBJ2-5; tentative D call: TRBD2 (6 bases). V shed 0 bases and J shed 4 bases, with 12 bases lying between them. The CDR3 consists of 15 residues. Germline V lookup: CDR1 LGHNA, CDR2 YSLEER. CDR3 sequence (DNA): TGCGCCAGCAGCCAAGATGGGCGGGATGTAGAGACCCAGTACTTC. The encoded protein is CASSQDGRDVETQYF.

To note about this clone: One junction end disagrees with the germline gene, perhaps due to a read error. This chain joins TRBV23-1 and TRBJ1-1, with D maybe TRBD1 (6 bases). TRBV23-1 is known as an ORF, though its function is uncertain. The CDR3 covers 17 residues. The CDR3 loop reads CASSQCYVSRGETGAFF. CDR3 DNA sequence: TGCGCCAGCAGTCAATGCTACGTTTCCAGGGGAGAAACTGGAGCTTTCTTT.

This clone was detected only a few times. The V and J genes are TRBV7-9 and TRBJ2-7, with 7 nucleotides matching TRBD1. CDR1 and CDR2 from the germline V gene are SEHNR and FQNEAQ (reference sequence). With V trimmed by 8 bases and J by 4 bases, 14 bases remained unmatched. This CDR3 is 15 amino acids long. CDR3 DNA sequence: TGTGCCAGCTCCCAAGGGGGCCACCGTAGATACGAGCAGTACTTC. Its translation is CASSQGGHRRYEQYF.